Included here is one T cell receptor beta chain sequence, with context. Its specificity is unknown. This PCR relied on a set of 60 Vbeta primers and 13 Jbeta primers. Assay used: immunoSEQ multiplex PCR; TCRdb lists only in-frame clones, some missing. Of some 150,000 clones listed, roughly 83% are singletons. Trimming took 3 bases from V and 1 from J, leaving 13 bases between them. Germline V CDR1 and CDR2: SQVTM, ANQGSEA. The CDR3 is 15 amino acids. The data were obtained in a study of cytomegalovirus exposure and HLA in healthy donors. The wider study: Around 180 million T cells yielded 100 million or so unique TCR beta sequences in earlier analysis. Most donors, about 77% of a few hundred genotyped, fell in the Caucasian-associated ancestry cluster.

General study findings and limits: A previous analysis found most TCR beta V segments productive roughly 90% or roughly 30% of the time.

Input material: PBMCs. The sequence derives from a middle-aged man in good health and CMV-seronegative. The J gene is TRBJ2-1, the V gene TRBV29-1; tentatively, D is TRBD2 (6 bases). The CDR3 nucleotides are TGCAGCGTTGACGGCGGGGAAGGATCCTACAATGAGCAGTTCTTC. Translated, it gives CSVDGGEGSYNEQFF.